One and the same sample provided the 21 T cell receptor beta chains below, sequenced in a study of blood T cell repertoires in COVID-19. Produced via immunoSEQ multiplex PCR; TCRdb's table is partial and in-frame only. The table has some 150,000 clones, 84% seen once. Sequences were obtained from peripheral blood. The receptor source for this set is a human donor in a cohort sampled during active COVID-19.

This CDR3 reads CASSLKGTSGGAISDTQYF. The CDR3 DNA reads as TGTGCCAGCAGCTTAAAAGGGACTAGCGGGGGGGCCATATCAGATACGCAGTATTTT. The chain joins TRBV7-3 to TRBJ2-3; 16 positions agree with TRBD2. The CDR3 length is 19 residues. Trimming cost V 1 base and J 4 bases; bases outside gene matches: 8. Per germline, CDR1 SGHTA and CDR2 FQGTGA. The whole variable domain, filled in from reference TRBV7-3 and TRBJ2-3, reads GAGVSQTPSNKVTEKGKYVELRCDPISGHTALYWYRQSLGQGPEFLIYFQGTGAADDSGLPNDRFFAVRPEGSVSTLKIQRTERGDSAVYLCASSLKGTSGGAISDTQYFGPGTRLTVL.

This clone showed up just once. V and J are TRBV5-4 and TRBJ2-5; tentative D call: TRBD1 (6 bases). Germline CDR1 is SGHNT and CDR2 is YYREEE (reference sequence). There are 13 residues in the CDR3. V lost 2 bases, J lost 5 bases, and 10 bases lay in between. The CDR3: CASSFGDRETQYF. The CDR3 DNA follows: TGTGCCAGCAGCTTCGGAGACAGGGAGACCCAGTACTTC.

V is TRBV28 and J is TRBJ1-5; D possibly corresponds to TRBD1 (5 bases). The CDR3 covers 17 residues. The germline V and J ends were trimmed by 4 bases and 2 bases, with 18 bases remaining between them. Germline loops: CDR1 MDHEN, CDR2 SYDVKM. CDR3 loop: CASSSLLQGSRNQPQHF. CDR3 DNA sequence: TGTGCCAGCAGTTCCTTGCTCCAGGGATCGCGCAATCAGCCCCAGCATTTT.

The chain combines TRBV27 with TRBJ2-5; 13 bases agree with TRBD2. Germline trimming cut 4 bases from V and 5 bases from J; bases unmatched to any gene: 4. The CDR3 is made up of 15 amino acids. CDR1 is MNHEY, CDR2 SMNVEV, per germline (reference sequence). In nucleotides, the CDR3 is TGTGCCAGCAGTTCGGGACTAGCGGGGAAGGAGACCCAGTACTTC. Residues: CASSSGLAGKETQYF.

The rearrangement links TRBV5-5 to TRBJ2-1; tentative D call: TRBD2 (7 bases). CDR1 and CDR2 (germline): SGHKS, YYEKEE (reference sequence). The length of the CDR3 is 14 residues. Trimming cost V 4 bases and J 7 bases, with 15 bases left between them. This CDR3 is CASSRGGLENEQFF. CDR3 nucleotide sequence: TGTGCCAGCAGCAGGGGGGGCCTGGAAAATGAGCAGTTCTTC.

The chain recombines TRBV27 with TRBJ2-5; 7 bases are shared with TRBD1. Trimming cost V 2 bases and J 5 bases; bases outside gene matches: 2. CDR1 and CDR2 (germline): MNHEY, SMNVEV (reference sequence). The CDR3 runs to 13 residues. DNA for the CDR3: TGTGCCAGCAGTTTAAGGGGGCGGGAGACCCAGTACTTC. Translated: CASSLRGRETQYF.

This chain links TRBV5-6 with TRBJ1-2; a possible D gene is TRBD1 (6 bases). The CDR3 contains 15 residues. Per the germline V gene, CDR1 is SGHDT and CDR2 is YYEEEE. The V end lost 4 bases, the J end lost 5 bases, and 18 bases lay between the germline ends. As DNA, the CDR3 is TGTGCCAGCAGCCCGGACGGGACAACAGCTTATGGCTACACCTTC. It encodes CASSPDGTTAYGYTF.

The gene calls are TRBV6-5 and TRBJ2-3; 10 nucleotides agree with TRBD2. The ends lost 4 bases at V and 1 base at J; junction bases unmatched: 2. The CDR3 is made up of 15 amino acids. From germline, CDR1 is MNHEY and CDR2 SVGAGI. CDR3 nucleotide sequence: TGTGCCAGCAGTTTTAGCGGGGGGCGCACAGATACGCAGTATTTT. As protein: CASSFSGGRTDTQYF.

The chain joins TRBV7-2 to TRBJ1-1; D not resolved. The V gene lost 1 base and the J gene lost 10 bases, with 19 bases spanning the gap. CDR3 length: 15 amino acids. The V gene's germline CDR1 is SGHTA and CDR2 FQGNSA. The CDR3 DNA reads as TGTGCCAGCAGCTTAGAAACTGTCGGCGGAATTTTAGCTTTCTTT. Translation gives CASSLETVGGILAFF.

The CDR3 region has the DNA TGTGCCATCAGTGAGTTTAGGAAGGGGGCAAAGCAGCCCCAGCATTTT. This translates into CAISEFRKGAKQPQHF. This rearrangement joins TRBV10-3 to TRBJ1-5; 7 bases agree with TRBD1. The trim removed 1 base at V and 7 bases at J, leaving 10 bases unmatched. The CDR3 extends over 16 amino acids. Germline-derived CDR1 and CDR2 are ENHRY and SYGVKD.

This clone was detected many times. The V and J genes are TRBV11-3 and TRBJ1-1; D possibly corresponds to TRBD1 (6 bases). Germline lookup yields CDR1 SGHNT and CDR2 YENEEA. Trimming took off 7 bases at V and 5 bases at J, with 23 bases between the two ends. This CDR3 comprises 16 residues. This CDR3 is CASTKQTPGARTEAFF. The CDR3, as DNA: TGTGCCAGCACCAAGCAGACCCCAGGGGCTCGGACTGAAGCTTTCTTT.

CDR3 DNA: TGTGCCAGCAGTGAAGGGGCAGAGAGCTACGAGCAGTACTTC. Protein sequence: CASSEGAESYEQYF. V and J are TRBV6-1 and TRBJ2-7; the D is unclear. The germline V gene encodes CDR1 MNHNS and CDR2 SASEGT. The CDR3 consists of 14 residues. With 1 base removed from V and 3 bases from J, the gap between germline ends came to 10 bases.

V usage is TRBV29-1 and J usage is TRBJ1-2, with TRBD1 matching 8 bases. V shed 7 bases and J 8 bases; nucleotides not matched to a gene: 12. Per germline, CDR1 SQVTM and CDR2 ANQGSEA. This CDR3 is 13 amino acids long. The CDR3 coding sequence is TGCAGCGGGACCGGGACAGGCACCCGGGGCTACACCTTC. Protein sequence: CSGTGTGTRGYTF.

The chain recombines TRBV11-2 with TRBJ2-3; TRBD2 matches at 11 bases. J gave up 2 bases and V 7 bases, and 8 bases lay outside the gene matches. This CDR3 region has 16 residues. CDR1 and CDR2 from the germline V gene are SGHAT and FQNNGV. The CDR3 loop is CASTFGLAGPTDTQYF. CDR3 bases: TGTGCCAGCACCTTCGGACTAGCGGGTCCCACAGATACGCAGTATTTT.

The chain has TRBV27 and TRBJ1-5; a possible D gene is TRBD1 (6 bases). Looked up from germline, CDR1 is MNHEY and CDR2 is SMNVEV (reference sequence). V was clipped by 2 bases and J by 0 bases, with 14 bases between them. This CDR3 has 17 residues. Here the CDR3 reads CASSLTGTGYSNQPQHF. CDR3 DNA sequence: TGTGCCAGCAGTTTAACCGGAACAGGGTATAGCAATCAGCCCCAGCATTTT.

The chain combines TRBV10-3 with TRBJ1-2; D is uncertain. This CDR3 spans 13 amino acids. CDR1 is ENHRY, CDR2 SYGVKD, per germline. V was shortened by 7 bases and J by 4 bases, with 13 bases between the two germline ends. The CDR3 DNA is TGTGCCATCACGGCGGGTAGGCTCTATGGCTACACCTTC. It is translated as CAITAGRLYGYTF.

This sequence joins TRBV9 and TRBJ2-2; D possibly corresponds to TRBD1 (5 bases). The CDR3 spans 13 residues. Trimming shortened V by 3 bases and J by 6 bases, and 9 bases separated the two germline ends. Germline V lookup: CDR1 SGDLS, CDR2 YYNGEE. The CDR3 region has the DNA TGTGCCAGCAGCGCCCAAGGGGCCGGGGAGCTGTTTTTT. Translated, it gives CASSAQGAGELFF.

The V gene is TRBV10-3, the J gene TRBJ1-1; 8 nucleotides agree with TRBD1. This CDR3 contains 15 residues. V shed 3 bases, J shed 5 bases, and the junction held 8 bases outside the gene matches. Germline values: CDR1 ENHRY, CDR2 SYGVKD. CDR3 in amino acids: CAISDPDRGRTEAFF. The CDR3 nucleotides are TGTGCCATCAGTGACCCTGACAGGGGAAGAACTGAAGCTTTCTTT.

CDR3 DNA sequence: TGTGCCTGGAGTCAGGAGGTGACTAATGAAAAACTGTTTTTT. It yields the protein CAWSQEVTNEKLFF. The rearrangement uses TRBV30 and TRBJ1-4; D is unresolved. V was shortened by 2 bases and J by 2 bases, with 9 bases between the two germline ends. Germline V lookup: CDR1 GTSNPN, CDR2 SVGIG (reference sequence). The CDR3 has 14 residues.

CDR3 amino acids: CAWSRGSEQFF. CDR3 in DNA: TGTGCCTGGAGTAGGGGAAGCGAGCAGTTCTTC. J is TRBJ2-1 and V is TRBV30; TRBD1 is a possible D gene (5 bases). This CDR3 region has 11 residues. The germline gives CDR1 GTSNPN, CDR2 SVGIG (reference sequence). Trimming pared 2 bases from V and 10 bases from J, leaving 9 bases between.

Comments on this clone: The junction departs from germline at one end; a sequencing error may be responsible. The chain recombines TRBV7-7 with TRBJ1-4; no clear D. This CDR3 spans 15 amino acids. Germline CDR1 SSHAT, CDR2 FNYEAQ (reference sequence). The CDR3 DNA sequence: TGTGCTAGCAGCTTAACCCCGGGTCTTAATGAAAAACTGTTTTTT. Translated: CASSLTPGLNEKLFF. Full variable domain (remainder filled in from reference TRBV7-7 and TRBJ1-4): GAGVSQSPRYKVTKRGQDVTLRCDPISSHATLYWYQQALGQGPEFLTYFNYEAQPDKSGLPSDRFSAERPEGSISTLTIQRTEQRDSAMYRCASSLTPGLNEKLFFGSGTQLSVL.